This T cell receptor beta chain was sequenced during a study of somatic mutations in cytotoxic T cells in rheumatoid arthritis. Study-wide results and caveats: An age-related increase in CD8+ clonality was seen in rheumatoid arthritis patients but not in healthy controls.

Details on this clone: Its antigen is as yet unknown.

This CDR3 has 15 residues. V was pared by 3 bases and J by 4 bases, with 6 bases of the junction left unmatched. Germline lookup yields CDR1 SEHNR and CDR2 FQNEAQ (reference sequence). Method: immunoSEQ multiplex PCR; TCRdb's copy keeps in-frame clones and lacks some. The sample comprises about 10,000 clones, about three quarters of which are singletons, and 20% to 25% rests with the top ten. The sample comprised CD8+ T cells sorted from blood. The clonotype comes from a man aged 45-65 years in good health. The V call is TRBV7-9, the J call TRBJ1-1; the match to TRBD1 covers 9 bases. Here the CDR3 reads CASSFPGQGGTEAFF. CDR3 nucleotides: TGTGCCAGCAGCTTTCCGGGACAGGGAGGCACTGAAGCTTTCTTT.